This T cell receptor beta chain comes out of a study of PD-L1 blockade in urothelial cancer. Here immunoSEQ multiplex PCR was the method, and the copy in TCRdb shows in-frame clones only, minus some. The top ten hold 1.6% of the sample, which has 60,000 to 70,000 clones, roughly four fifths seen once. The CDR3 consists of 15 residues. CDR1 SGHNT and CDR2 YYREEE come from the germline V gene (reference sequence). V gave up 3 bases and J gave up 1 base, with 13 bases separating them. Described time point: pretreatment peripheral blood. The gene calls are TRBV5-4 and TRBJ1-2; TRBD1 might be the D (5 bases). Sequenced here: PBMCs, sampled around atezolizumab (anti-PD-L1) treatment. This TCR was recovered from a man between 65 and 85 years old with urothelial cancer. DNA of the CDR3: TGTGCCAGCAGCTCCCAGGGCTTCCTTAACTATGGCTACACCTTC. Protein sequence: CASSSQGFLNYGYTF.